The T cell receptor (beta chain) under discussion was sequenced for a study of T cell changes during pregnancy in multiple sclerosis. Assay: immunoSEQ multiplex PCR; the TCRdb copy retains only in-frame clones and omits some. The table has 30,000 to 45,000 clones, around 91% seen once. V shed 6 bases and J shed 2 bases, with 11 bases lying between them. In germline, CDR1 is MNHNS, CDR2 SASEGT. The CDR3 contains 13 residues. This sample comprised CD8+ T cells from peripheral blood mononuclear cells, obtained in the second trimester of pregnancy. The receptor's source is a female donor with multiple sclerosis, enrolled in a pregnancy study. This sequence joins TRBV6-1 and TRBJ2-7; a possible D gene is TRBD1 (6 bases). Here the CDR3 reads CASSAGVTYEQYF. CDR3 nucleotides: TGTGCCAGCAGCGCAGGGGTTACCTACGAGCAGTACTTC.